This passage covers 25 T cell receptor beta chains from one sample sequenced in a study of response to subunit inactivated influenza vaccine. TCRdb recomputed calls from the RT-PCR reads with MiXCR, one row per CDR3 protein. This table holds about 700,000 distinct CDR3 sequences, about 14% found once. Sequencing used PBMCs from blood, obtained 14 to 15 days before vaccination. The receptors stem from a man aged 45-65 years who received an inactivated influenza vaccine.

This clonotype was seen only a few times. The V call is TRBV7-6, the J call TRBJ2-7; unclear D gene. CDR1 is SGHVS, CDR2 FNYEAQ, per germline. Trimming cost V 1 base and J 0 bases, with 16 bases left between them. CDR3 length equals 17 residues. CDR3 sequence (DNA): TGTGCCAGCAGCTTAGGTCGGAGCACAACGAGCTCCTACGAGCAGTACTTC. Encoded protein: CASSLGRSTTSSYEQYF.

This clonotype was detected a few times. The gene calls are TRBV24-1 and TRBJ1-2; D unclear. Per germline, CDR1 KGHDR and CDR2 SFDVKD. This CDR3 region has 11 residues. Between the trimmed V and J ends, which lost 5 bases and 5 bases, there was a span of 5 bases. The CDR3 bases are TGTGCCACCAGTGCGTGGTATGGCTACACCTTC. Translating gives CATSAWYGYTF.

This CDR3 is CASSFDRMGASWRGRPDTQYF. The CDR3 coding sequence is TGTGCCAGCAGCTTTGATCGGATGGGAGCTAGCTGGCGGGGGAGGCCAGATACGCAGTATTTT. The chain joins TRBV11-2 to TRBJ2-3; 7 positions match TRBD2. The V segment lost 3 bases and the J segment 4 bases; nucleotides outside the gene matches: 25. The CDR3 is 21 amino acids. Looked up from germline, CDR1 is SGHAT and CDR2 is FQNNGV.

A few counts support this clonotype. J is TRBJ2-5 and V is TRBV12-3 or TRBV12-4, with 8 bases that match TRBD2. Germline trimming cut 8 bases from V and 5 bases from J; bases unmatched to any gene: 19. This CDR3 comprises 17 residues. CDR3 sequence reads: CASLGGYVGGVRETQYF. The CDR3 DNA follows: TGTGCCAGCCTCGGAGGCTACGTCGGGGGGGTGAGGGAGACCCAGTACTTC.

This clonotype was seen a handful of times. The gene calls are TRBV7-8 and TRBJ2-5; unclear D gene. The CDR3 totals 15 residues. The germline CDR1 and CDR2 sequences are SGHVS and FQNEAQ. Trimming shortened V by 4 bases and J by 1 base, and 13 bases separated the two germline ends. The DNA for the CDR3 is TGTGCCAGCAGCTCCTCCCGCACATCCCAAGAGACCCAGTACTTC. Translating it yields CASSSSRTSQETQYF.

This clonotype was counted at least ten times. This chain connects TRBV7-2 to TRBJ2-1; TRBD2 matches at 11 bases. Germline assignment: CDR1 SGHTA and CDR2 FQGNSA. There are 16 residues in the CDR3. V trimming: 1 base; J trimming: 3 bases; junction bases outside the gene matches: 2. In nucleotides, the CDR3 is TGTGCCAGCAGCTTAGTAGGGACTAGCGGCTACAATGAGCAGTTCTTC. Its translation: CASSLVGTSGYNEQFF. Using reference TRBV7-2 and TRBJ2-1 for the parts outside the CDR3, the full variable domain is GAGVSQSPSNKVTEKGKDVELRCDPISGHTALYWYRQSLGQGLEFLIYFQGNSAPDKSGLPSDRFSAERTGGSVSTLTIQRTQQEDSAVYLCASSLVGTSGYNEQFFGPGTRLTVL.

This clonotype was seen repeatedly, ten times or more. The V and J genes are TRBV12-3 or TRBV12-4 and TRBJ1-5; D not resolved. With 6 bases removed from V and 6 bases from J, the gap between germline ends came to 12 bases. The CDR3 spans 13 residues. The CDR3 here is CASSSDRAQPQHF. CDR3 in DNA: TGTGCCAGCAGCTCGGACCGCGCTCAGCCCCAGCATTTT.

This clonotype was seen more than once but under ten times. The V and J genes are TRBV2 and TRBJ1-1; 9 bases align to TRBD1. In germline, CDR1 is SNHLY, CDR2 FYNNEI. The CDR3 extends over 14 amino acids. With V trimmed by 6 bases and J by 5 bases, 7 bases remained unmatched. CDR3 loop: CASRLRGQGTEAFF. The CDR3 DNA is TGTGCCAGCAGACTCCGAGGACAGGGGACTGAAGCTTTCTTT.

V is TRBV10-2 and J is TRBJ1-5; no firm D call. Trimming removed 7 bases at V and 0 bases at J, with 13 bases between. Germline V lookup: CDR1 WSHSY, CDR2 SAAADI. CDR3 length: 15 amino acids. The CDR3 region is CASTDQGYSNQPQHF. In DNA, the CDR3 is TGCGCCAGCACCGACCAAGGATATAGCAATCAGCCCCAGCATTTT.

This clonotype was recorded a few times. V usage is TRBV15 and J usage is TRBJ2-5; TRBD1 agrees at 12 bases. J lost 5 bases, V lost 0 bases, and 7 bases had no gene match. CDR1 and CDR2 from the germline V gene are LNHNV and YYDKDF (reference sequence). The CDR3 totals 17 residues. In DNA, the CDR3 is TGTGCCACCAGCAGAGATTGGGGGACAGGGGGCTCTGAGACCCAGTACTTC. Translated: CATSRDWGTGGSETQYF.

This clonotype was counted only a few times. The chain links TRBV4-1 to TRBJ1-5; D unresolved. The CDR3 covers 17 residues. Germline CDR1 MGHRA, CDR2 YSYEKL. The V gene lost 0 bases and the J gene lost 2 bases, with 14 bases spanning the gap. The CDR3 spells CASSQDFETRRNQPQHF. In DNA, the CDR3 is TGCGCCAGCAGCCAAGATTTCGAAACACGGCGCAATCAGCCCCAGCATTTT.

V usage is TRBV7-2 and J usage is TRBJ2-3, with 8 positions matching TRBD2. Germline V gives CDR1 SGHTA, CDR2 FQGNSA. The ends lost 5 bases at V and 1 base at J; junction bases unmatched: 11. The CDR3 covers 17 residues. This chain's CDR3 is CASSRRSGRQRTDTQYF. CDR3 coding DNA: TGTGCCAGCAGCCGAAGGAGCGGGAGACAACGCACAGATACGCAGTATTTT. The full variable domain, its missing parts supplied by reference TRBV7-2 and TRBJ2-3, is GAGVSQSPSNKVTEKGKDVELRCDPISGHTALYWYRQSLGQGLEFLIYFQGNSAPDKSGLPSDRFSAERTGGSVSTLTIQRTQQEDSAVYLCASSRRSGRQRTDTQYFGPGTRLTVL.

The rearrangement joins TRBV6-1 to TRBJ2-3, with 9 positions matching TRBD1. CDR3 length: 15 residues. Germline loops: CDR1 MNHNS, CDR2 SASEGT. V lost 6 bases to trimming and J lost 4 bases; unmatched junction nucleotides: 8. The CDR3 region is CASRTAQGASDTQYF. As DNA, the CDR3 is TGTGCCAGCAGAACGGCACAGGGGGCCTCAGATACGCAGTATTTT.

There are a few counts of this clonotype. The CDR3 bases are TGTGCCAGCAGTTTATTCGGGACTAGCGGGTACAATGAGCAGTTCTTC. Translating gives CASSLFGTSGYNEQFF. The chain recombines TRBV27 with TRBJ2-1; 12 bases align to TRBD2. CDR1 MNHEY and CDR2 SMNVEV come from the germline V gene (reference sequence). V gave up 1 base and J gave up 4 bases; unmatched junction bases: 2. The CDR3 loop spans 16 amino acids.

This clonotype was detected only a few times. The CDR3: CASSIWGSYGYTF. The CDR3 bases are TGTGCCAGTAGTATTTGGGGGAGCTATGGCTACACCTTC. V gene TRBV19 combines with J gene TRBJ1-2, with TRBD1 as a possible D gene (5 bases). From germline, CDR1 is LNHDA and CDR2 SQIVND (reference sequence). V was clipped by 3 bases and J by 4 bases, with 9 bases between them. The CDR3 consists of 13 residues.

The J gene is TRBJ2-1, the V gene TRBV28; D may be TRBD2 (6 bases). Trimming left V 6 bases short and J 4 bases short, with 16 bases between. The germline V gene has CDR1 MDHEN and CDR2 SYDVKM. The length of the CDR3 is 15 residues. CDR3 region: CASSAGGTKYNEQFF. CDR3 sequence (DNA): TGTGCCAGCAGCGCTGGAGGGACCAAATACAATGAGCAGTTCTTC.

This clonotype was detected many times. The chain is built from TRBV7-6 and TRBJ2-7; D unclear. Germline lookup yields CDR1 SGHVS and CDR2 FNYEAQ. Trimming took 0 bases from V and 2 from J, leaving 8 bases between them. The CDR3 is made up of 14 amino acids. As DNA, the CDR3 is TGTGCCAGCAGCTTAGCCGACGAAGCCTACGAGCAGTACTTC. This translates into CASSLADEAYEQYF.

This clonotype occurred a few times. The chain links TRBV5-1 to TRBJ2-3; the match to TRBD2 covers 8 bases. This CDR3 spans 19 amino acids. From germline, CDR1 is SGHRS and CDR2 YFSETQ. The junction had 14 bases not matched to a gene; V was cut back by 0 bases and J by 2 bases. DNA of the CDR3: TGCGCCAGCAGCTTGGTCGGATCTCCGGAGCGGGGGACCACAGATACGCAGTATTTT. This sequence encodes CASSLVGSPERGTTDTQYF.

This clonotype has only a few counts. The rearrangement joins TRBV7-6 to TRBJ2-7, with D hard to call. The V end lost 0 bases, the J end lost 3 bases, and 9 bases lay between the germline ends. CDR3 length: 14 residues. In germline, CDR1 is SGHVS, CDR2 FNYEAQ. The CDR3 loop is CASSLAGPDYEQYF. The CDR3 nucleotides read TGTGCCAGCAGCTTAGCCGGCCCGGACTACGAGCAGTACTTC.

Regarding this clonotype: The junction does not match germline at one end; this may be a read error. The genes are TRBV2 and TRBJ1-1; TRBD1 matches 11 bases. The CDR3 runs to 15 residues. Germline CDR1 and CDR2: SNHLY and FYNNEI. The CDR3, as DNA: TGTGCCAGCAGGGGGACAGGGGGACTGAACACTGAAGTTTTCTTT. Protein: CASRGTGGLNTEVFF.

This clonotype was found a few times. This chain joins TRBV5-1 and TRBJ2-7; no definite D call. This CDR3 has 15 amino acids. Trimming shortened V by 0 bases and J by 2 bases, and 12 bases separated the two germline ends. Per germline, CDR1 SGHRS and CDR2 YFSETQ. The CDR3 sequence: CASSLEGRQPYEQYF. CDR3 nucleotide sequence: TGCGCCAGCAGCTTGGAAGGCCGCCAACCCTACGAGCAGTACTTC.

The CDR3: CASSTLGGGRYNEQFF. CDR3 nucleotides: TGTGCCAGCAGCACACTGGGGGGGGGCCGCTACAATGAGCAGTTCTTC. This chain joins TRBV5-5 and TRBJ2-1, with TRBD2 as a possible D gene (7 bases). Germline CDR1 and CDR2: SGHKS and YYEKEE (reference sequence). With 4 bases removed from V and 3 bases from J, the gap between germline ends came to 17 bases. The CDR3 has 16 amino acids.

Many counts were recorded for this clonotype. In nucleotides, the CDR3 is TGTGCCAGCAGCTCGTTAGAGCCACTAGTCACTGAGCAGTTCTTC. It translates to CASSSLEPLVTEQFF. The V call is TRBV5-6, the J call TRBJ2-1; TRBD2 is a possible D gene (5 bases). The CDR3 contains 15 residues. The germline CDR1 and CDR2 sequences are SGHDT and YYEEEE. Trimming stripped 3 bases from V and 9 bases from J, with 19 bases between.

This clonotype was counted only a few times. V gene TRBV3-1 combines with J gene TRBJ2-1; 9 nucleotides line up with TRBD2. The CDR3 extends over 16 amino acids. Germline CDR1 and CDR2: LGHDT and YNNKEL (reference sequence). The ends lost 2 bases at V and 9 bases at J; junction bases unmatched: 11. CDR3 region: CASSQLSARGGGEQFF. The CDR3 bases are TGTGCCAGCAGCCAACTATCCGCGCGGGGGGGCGGTGAGCAGTTCTTC.

The rearrangement joins TRBV6-2 or TRBV6-3 to TRBJ2-2, with 8 bases that match TRBD1. The CDR3 contains 15 residues. CDR1 MNHEY and CDR2 SVGEGT come from the germline V gene. After removal of 4 bases from V and 5 bases from J, the junction contained 6 bases not matched to a gene. CDR3 region: CASSSGGQGTGELFF. As DNA, the CDR3 is TGTGCCAGCAGTTCAGGGGGCCAGGGGACCGGGGAGCTGTTTTTT.